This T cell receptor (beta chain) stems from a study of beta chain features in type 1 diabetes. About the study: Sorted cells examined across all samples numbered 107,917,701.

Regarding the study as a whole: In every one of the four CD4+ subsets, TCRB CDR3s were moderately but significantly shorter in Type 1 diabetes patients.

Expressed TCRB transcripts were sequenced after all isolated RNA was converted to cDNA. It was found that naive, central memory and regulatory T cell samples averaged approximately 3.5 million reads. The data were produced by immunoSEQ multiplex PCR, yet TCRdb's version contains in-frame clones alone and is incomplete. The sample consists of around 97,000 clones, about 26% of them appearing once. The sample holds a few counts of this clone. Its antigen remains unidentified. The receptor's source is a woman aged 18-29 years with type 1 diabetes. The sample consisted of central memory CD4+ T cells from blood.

CDR3 sequence (DNA): TGTGCCAGCTCACTAGCGGGTTCCCCAGGGGAGCAGTTCTTC. Protein sequence: CASSLAGSPGEQFF. The chain has TRBV18 and TRBJ2-1; TRBD2 matches at 7 bases. With V trimmed by 4 bases and J by 10 bases, 10 bases remained unmatched. The CDR3 has 14 residues. The germline gives CDR1 KGHSH, CDR2 LQKENI.